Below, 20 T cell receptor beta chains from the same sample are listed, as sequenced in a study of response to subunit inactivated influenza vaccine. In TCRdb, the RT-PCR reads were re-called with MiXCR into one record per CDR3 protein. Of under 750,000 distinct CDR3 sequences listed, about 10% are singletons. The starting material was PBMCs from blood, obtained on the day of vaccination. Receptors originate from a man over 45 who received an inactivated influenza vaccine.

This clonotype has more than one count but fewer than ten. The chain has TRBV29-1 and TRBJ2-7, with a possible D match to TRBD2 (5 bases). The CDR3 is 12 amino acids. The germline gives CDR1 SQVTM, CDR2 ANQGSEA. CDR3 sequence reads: CTRPLRGYEQYF. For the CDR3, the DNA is TGCACCAGGCCCCTACGGGGCTACGAGCAGTACTTC.

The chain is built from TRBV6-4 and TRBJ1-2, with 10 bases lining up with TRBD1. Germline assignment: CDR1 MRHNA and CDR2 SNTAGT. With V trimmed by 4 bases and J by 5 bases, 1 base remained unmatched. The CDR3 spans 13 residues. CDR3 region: CASSGGQGYGYTF. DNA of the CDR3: TGTGCCAGCAGTGGGGGACAGGGGTATGGCTACACCTTC.

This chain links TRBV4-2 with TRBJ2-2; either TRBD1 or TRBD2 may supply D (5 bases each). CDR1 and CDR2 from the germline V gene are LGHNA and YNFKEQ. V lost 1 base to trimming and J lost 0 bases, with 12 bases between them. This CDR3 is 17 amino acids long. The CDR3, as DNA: TGTGCCAGCAGCCAAGTGGGGACCGCTACGAACACCGGGGAGCTGTTTTTT. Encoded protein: CASSQVGTATNTGELFF.

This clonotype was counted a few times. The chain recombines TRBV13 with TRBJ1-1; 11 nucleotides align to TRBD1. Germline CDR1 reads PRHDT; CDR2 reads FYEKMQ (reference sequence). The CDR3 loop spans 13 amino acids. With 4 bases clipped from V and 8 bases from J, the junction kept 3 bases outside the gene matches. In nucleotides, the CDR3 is TGTGCCAGCAGCTGGACAGGGGGCGGGGAAGCTTTCTTT. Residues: CASSWTGGGEAFF. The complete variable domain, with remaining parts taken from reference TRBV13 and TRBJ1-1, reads AAGVIQSPRHLIKEKRETATLKCYPIPRHDTVYWYQQGPGQDPQFLISFYEKMQSDKGSIPDRFSAQQFSDYHSELNMSSLELGDSALYFCASSWTGGGEAFFGQGTRLTVV.

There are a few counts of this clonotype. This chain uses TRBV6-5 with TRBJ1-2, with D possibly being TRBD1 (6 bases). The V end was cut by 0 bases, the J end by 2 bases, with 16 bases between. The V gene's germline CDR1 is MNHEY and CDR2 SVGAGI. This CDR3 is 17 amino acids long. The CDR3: CASSYSIRGARNYGYTF. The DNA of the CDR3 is TGTGCCAGCAGTTACTCGATTAGGGGGGCGCGCAACTATGGCTACACCTTC.

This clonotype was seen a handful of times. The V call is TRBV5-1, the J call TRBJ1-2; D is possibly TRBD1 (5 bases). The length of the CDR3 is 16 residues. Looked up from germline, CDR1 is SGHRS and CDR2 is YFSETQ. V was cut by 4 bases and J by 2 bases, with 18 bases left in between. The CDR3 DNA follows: TGCGCCAGCAGCCCCGACCCGGGCACAGGCAACTATGGCTACACCTTC. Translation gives CASSPDPGTGNYGYTF.

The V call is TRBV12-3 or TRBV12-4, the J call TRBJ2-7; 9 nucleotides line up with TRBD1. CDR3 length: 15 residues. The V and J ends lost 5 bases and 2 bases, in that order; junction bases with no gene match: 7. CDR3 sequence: CASSMTDRGAYEQYF. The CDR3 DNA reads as TGTGCCAGCAGTATGACGGACAGGGGAGCCTACGAGCAGTACTTC.

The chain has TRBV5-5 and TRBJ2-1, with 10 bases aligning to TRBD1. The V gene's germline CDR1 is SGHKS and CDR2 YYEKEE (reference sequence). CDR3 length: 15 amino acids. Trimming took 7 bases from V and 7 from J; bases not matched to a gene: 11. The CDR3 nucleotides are TGTGCCAGCGCATTAACGGGACAGGGGCGTAATGAGCAGTTCTTC. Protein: CASALTGQGRNEQFF. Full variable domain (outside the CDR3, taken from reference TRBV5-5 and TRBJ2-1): DAGVTQSPTHLIKTRGQQVTLRCSPISGHKSVSWYQQVLGQGPQFIFQYYEKEERGRGNFPDRFSARQFPNYSSELNVNALLLGDSALYLCASALTGQGRNEQFFGPGTRLTVL.

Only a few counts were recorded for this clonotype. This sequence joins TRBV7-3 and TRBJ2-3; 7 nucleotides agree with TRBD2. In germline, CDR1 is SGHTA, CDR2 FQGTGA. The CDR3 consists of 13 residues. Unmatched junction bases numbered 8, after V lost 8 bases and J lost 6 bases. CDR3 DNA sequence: TGTGCCAGCGCATCGGGGGGTTTGGATACGCAGTATTTT. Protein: CASASGGLDTQYF.

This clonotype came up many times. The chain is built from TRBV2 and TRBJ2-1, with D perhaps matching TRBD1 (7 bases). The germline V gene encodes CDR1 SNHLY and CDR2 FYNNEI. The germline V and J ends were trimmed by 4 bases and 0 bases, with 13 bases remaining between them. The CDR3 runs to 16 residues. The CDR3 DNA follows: TGTGCCAGCAGTGCTCAGGGGGGTCTCTCCTACAATGAGCAGTTCTTC. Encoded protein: CASSAQGGLSYNEQFF.

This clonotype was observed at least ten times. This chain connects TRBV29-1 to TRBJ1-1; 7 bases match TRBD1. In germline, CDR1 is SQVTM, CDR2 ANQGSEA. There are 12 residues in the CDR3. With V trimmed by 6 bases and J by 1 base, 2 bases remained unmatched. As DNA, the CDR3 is TGCAGCGTAAGGACAGGGAACACTGAAGCTTTCTTT. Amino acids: CSVRTGNTEAFF.

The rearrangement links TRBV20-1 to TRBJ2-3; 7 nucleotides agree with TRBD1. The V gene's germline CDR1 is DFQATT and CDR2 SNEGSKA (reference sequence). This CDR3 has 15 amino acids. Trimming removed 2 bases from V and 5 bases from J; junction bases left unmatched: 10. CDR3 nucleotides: TGCAGTGCTAGATCAGGACAGGAGGCAGTAGATACGCAGTATTTT. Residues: CSARSGQEAVDTQYF.

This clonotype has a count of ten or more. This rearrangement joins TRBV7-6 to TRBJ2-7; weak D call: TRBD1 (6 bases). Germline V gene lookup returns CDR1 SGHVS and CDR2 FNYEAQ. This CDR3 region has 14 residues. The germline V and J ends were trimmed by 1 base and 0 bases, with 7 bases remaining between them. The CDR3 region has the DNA TGTGCCAGCAGCTTAGGGACAGTCTCCTACGAGCAGTACTTC. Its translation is CASSLGTVSYEQYF.

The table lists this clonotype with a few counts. This CDR3 is CASSLGTDGFYNEQFF. As DNA, the CDR3 is TGTGCCAGCAGCTTAGGTACAGACGGCTTCTACAATGAGCAGTTCTTC. The chain uses TRBV7-9 and TRBJ2-1; D is uncertain. Germline V gives CDR1 SEHNR, CDR2 FQNEAQ (reference sequence). The CDR3 runs to 16 residues. Trimming removed 1 base from V and 3 bases from J, with 13 bases in between.

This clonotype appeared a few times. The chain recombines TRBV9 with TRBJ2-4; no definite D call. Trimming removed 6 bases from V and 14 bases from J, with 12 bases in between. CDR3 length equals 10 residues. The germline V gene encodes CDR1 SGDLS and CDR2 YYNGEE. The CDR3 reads CASTLRSKYF. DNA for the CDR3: TGTGCCAGCACTTTAAGAAGCAAGTACTTC.

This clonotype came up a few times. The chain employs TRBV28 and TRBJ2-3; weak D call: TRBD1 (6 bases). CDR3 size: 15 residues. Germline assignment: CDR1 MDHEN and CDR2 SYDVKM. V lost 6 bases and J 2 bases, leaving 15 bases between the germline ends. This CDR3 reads CASSIAGVLTDTQYF. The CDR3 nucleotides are TGTGCCAGCAGCATCGCAGGGGTACTCACAGATACGCAGTATTTT.

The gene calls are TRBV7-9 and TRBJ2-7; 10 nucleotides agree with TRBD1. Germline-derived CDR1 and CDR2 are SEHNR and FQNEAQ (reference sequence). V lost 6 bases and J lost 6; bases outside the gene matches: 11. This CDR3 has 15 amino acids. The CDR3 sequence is CASRPKPGTGVEQYF. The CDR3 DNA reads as TGTGCCAGCAGACCTAAGCCGGGGACAGGGGTCGAGCAGTACTTC.

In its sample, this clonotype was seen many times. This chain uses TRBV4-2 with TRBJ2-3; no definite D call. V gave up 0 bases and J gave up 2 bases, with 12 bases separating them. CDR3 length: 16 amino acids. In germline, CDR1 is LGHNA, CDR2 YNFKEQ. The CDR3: CASSQEFPSYTDTQYF. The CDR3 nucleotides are TGTGCCAGCAGCCAAGAGTTTCCCAGCTACACAGATACGCAGTATTTT.

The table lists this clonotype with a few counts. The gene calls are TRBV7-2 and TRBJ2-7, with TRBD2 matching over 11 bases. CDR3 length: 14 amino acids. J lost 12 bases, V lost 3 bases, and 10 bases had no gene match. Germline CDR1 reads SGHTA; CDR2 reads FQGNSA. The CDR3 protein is CASSFSGRENQGYF. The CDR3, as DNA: TGTGCCAGCAGCTTTAGCGGGAGGGAGAATCAAGGGTACTTC.

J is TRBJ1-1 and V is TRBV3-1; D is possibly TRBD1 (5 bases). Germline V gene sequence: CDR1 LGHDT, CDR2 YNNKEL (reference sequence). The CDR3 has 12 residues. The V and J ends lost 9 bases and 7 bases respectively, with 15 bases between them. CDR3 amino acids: CARRQEGFEAFF. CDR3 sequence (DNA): TGTGCCAGAAGACAAGAGGGGTTTGAAGCTTTCTTT.